This T cell receptor beta chain is drawn from a study of blood T cell repertoires in COVID-19. Study context: T cells, B-cell-depleted T cells, or PBMCs supplied cDNA or gDNA.

This clone was detected once. Method: immunoSEQ multiplex PCR; TCRdb's copy keeps in-frame clones and lacks some. Of 50,000 to 75,000 clones in the sample, about 89% were seen once. This clonotype originated in a man aged 55-75 years with acute or convalescent COVID-19. The sample was peripheral blood.

This CDR3 is CASSQEEWGRGLLNTEAFF. The CDR3 bases are TGTGCCAGCAGCCAAGAAGAGTGGGGCAGGGGTCTTTTAAACACTGAAGCTTTCTTT. The gene calls are TRBV3-1 (or the pseudogene TRBV3-2) and TRBJ1-1; D is possibly TRBD1 (6 bases). Germline assignment: CDR1 LGHDT and CDR2 YNNKEL (reference sequence). The V end lost 0 bases, the J end lost 2 bases, and 22 bases lay between the germline ends. This CDR3 has 19 amino acids.